Detailed here is one T cell receptor (beta chain). The antigen is undetermined. This table comes from immunoSEQ multiplex PCR, and its TCRdb copy is limited to in-frame clones, with some not included. The sample records thousands of clones, about four fifths being singletons. V dropped 5 bases and J dropped 0 bases, with 11 bases sitting between them. Germline V gives CDR1 SGHRS, CDR2 YFSETQ. This CDR3 spans 14 amino acids. This entry is derived from a study of immune cell composition in non-small cell lung cancer. Points from the study as a whole: Tumour-associated clones >0.5% occurred in 33% of adenocarcinomas, about 80% of squamous.

The normal lung sample lay at least 3 cm, and maximally far, from the tumour. Sequences were obtained from non-adjacent lung tissue. The chain combines TRBV5-1 with TRBJ1-1; no firm D call. The sequence derives from a human donor with non-small cell lung cancer. DNA for the CDR3: TGCGCCAGCAGTTCCGATACTATGAACACTGAAGCTTTCTTT. This gives the protein CASSSDTMNTEAFF.